This T cell receptor beta chain was sequenced for a study of blood T cell repertoires in COVID-19. Study information: Italy, Spain and the United States were the sources of the convalescent and acute COVID-19 samples. From T cells, B-cell-depleted T cells, or PBMCs came the material, which was cDNA or gDNA.

This CDR3 spans 15 amino acids. The germline gives CDR1 SGDLS, CDR2 YYNGEE. With 3 bases clipped from V and 5 bases from J, the junction kept 8 bases outside the gene matches. This clone has just one count. Method: immunoSEQ multiplex PCR; TCRdb's copy keeps in-frame clones and lacks some. The table has 250,000 to 350,000 clones, 88% seen once. This chain uses TRBV9 with TRBJ1-5; TRBD1 matches at 7 bases. The sequence came from a man in his late teens or twenties with active or convalescent COVID-19. The sequenced material came from peripheral blood. In nucleotides, the CDR3 is TGTGCCAGCAGCGCCGGGGACAGTGAGTATCAGCCCCAGCATTTT. Translation gives CASSAGDSEYQPQHF.